These 18 T cell receptor beta chains were sequenced from one sample in a study of T cell changes during pregnancy in multiple sclerosis. Clones were read by immunoSEQ multiplex PCR, and TCRdb kept only the in-frame ones, dropping some. This sample carries about 75,000 clones, 75% to 95% of them seen once, and the ten largest clones take about 0.45%. The starting material was CD4+ T cells from peripheral blood mononuclear cells, obtained before pregnancy. These receptors were taken from a female donor with multiple sclerosis, enrolled in a pregnancy study.

The chain carries TRBV6-6 and TRBJ2-1; maybe TRBD2 (6 bases). Trimming removed 7 bases from V and 13 bases from J, with 17 bases in between. From germline, CDR1 is MNHNY and CDR2 SVGAGI (reference sequence). The CDR3 has 12 amino acids. CDR3 sequence reads: CASTPGGRAQFF. CDR3 sequence (DNA): TGTGCCAGCACCCCCGGGGGTAGAGCCCAGTTCTTC.

With regard to this clone: Other DNA sequences within the sample encode an identical CDR3. The V gene is TRBV7-3, the J gene TRBJ2-1, with D possibly TRBD2 on 6 matching bases. Trimming stripped 0 bases from V and 4 bases from J, with 7 bases between. CDR3 size: 14 residues. Per germline, CDR1 SGHTA and CDR2 FQGTGA. The CDR3 loop reads CASSLTSGYNEQFF. CDR3 coding DNA: TGTGCCAGCAGCTTAACTAGCGGATACAATGAGCAGTTCTTC.

The chain carries TRBV10-3 and TRBJ1-2; D unresolved. CDR1 is ENHRY and CDR2 is SYGVKD in the germline V gene. V shed 3 bases and J shed 6 bases, with 20 bases lying between them. This CDR3 is built from 16 residues. In DNA, the CDR3 is TGTGCCATCAGTGACCCTGAGAGGGAGATAATGAATGGCTACACCTTC. This translates into CAISDPEREIMNGYTF.

The chain carries TRBV19 and TRBJ2-1, with 11 positions matching TRBD2. Germline V gene data show CDR1 as LNHDA and CDR2 as SQIVND (reference sequence). The CDR3 is 16 residues long. The J segment lost 8 bases and the V segment lost 4 bases, leaving 10 bases of the junction unmatched. The CDR3 region is CASSNRLAGGGYEQFF. The CDR3 DNA reads as TGTGCCAGTAGTAACCGGCTAGCGGGAGGTGGTTATGAGCAGTTCTTC.

The chain couples TRBV6-1 to TRBJ2-2; TRBD1 matches 8 bases. Germline V gives CDR1 MNHNS, CDR2 SASEGT. The length of the CDR3 is 16 residues. The V and J ends lost 4 bases and 0 bases, in that order; junction bases with no gene match: 4. DNA for the CDR3: TGTGCCAGCAGTGCAACAGGGGGTGCGAACACCGGGGAGCTGTTTTTT. It encodes CASSATGGANTGELFF.

V and J are TRBV5-5 and TRBJ2-2; TRBD1 is a possible D gene (5 bases). V was cut by 0 bases and J by 4 bases, with 10 bases left in between. This CDR3 contains 15 residues. Germline CDR1 is SGHKS and CDR2 is YYEKEE (reference sequence). The CDR3, as DNA: TGTGCCAGCAGCTTGGGGGGTGACAGCACCGGGGAGCTGTTTTTT. Amino acids: CASSLGGDSTGELFF.

The sample holds a few counts of this clone. The rearrangement joins TRBV30 to TRBJ1-2, with TRBD1 as a possible D gene (5 bases). The germline V and J ends were trimmed by 5 bases and 8 bases, with 18 bases remaining between them. The germline gives CDR1 GTSNPN, CDR2 SVGIG (reference sequence). This CDR3 is 13 amino acids long. In DNA, the CDR3 is TGTGCCTGGGACCGGGACTTATATCGCGGCTACACCTTC. Its translation: CAWDRDLYRGYTF.

The genes are TRBV9 and TRBJ2-5; D is ambiguous. Germline-derived CDR1 and CDR2 are SGDLS and YYNGEE. The CDR3 spans 13 residues. V lost 4 bases, J lost 3 bases, and 10 bases lay in between. CDR3 loop: CASSFPAEETQYF. The CDR3 region has the DNA TGTGCCAGCAGCTTCCCGGCGGAAGAGACCCAGTACTTC.

This CDR3 is CASSHTEGTPPYYGYTF. CDR3 coding DNA: TGTGCCAGCAGCCATACTGAGGGAACGCCCCCCTACTATGGCTACACCTTC. The J gene is TRBJ1-2, the V gene TRBV4-2, with D hard to call. The ends were cut back, 3 bases at V and 3 bases at J, with 20 bases in the middle. The V gene's germline CDR1 is LGHNA and CDR2 YNFKEQ. There are 17 residues in the CDR3.

The J gene is TRBJ2-5, the V gene TRBV5-8, with no clear D. This CDR3 comprises 13 residues. Germline V gene sequence: CDR1 SGHTS, CDR2 YDEGEE. The V end lost 4 bases, the J end lost 9 bases, and 16 bases lay between the germline ends. CDR3 nucleotides: TGTGCCAGCAGCCCCCGCTTTCCTAAGTCCCAGTACTTC. It codes for CASSPRFPKSQYF.

The chain recombines TRBV5-1 with TRBJ2-1; D remains ambiguous. The CDR3 has 15 residues. Trimming took off 1 base at V and 2 bases at J, with 10 bases between the two ends. CDR1 and CDR2 (germline): SGHRS, YFSETQ. Here the CDR3 DNA reads TGCGCCAGCAGCTTGACGGAGACCGCCTACAATGAGCAGTTCTTC. Its translation: CASSLTETAYNEQFF.

The rearrangement uses TRBV5-1 and TRBJ2-3, with 11 bases lining up with TRBD2. The V gene end was trimmed by 5 bases and the J gene end by 1 base; junction bases not matched to a gene: 3. The germline gives CDR1 SGHRS, CDR2 YFSETQ. The CDR3 spans 15 residues. CDR3 DNA: TGCGCCAGCAGATCGGGACTAGCGGGCACAGATACGCAGTATTTT. It codes for CASRSGLAGTDTQYF.

The rearrangement uses TRBV2 and TRBJ1-2, with 7 bases that match TRBD1. Losses at the gene ends were 6 bases for V and 8 bases for J; bases not matched to a gene: 12. Germline V gene lookup returns CDR1 SNHLY and CDR2 FYNNEI. The CDR3 covers 14 residues. For the CDR3, the DNA is TGTGCCAGCAGGGACGAGACAGGGACGGGAGGCTACACCTTC. Protein product: CASRDETGTGGYTF.

The J gene is TRBJ1-6, the V gene TRBV19; D not certain. The length of the CDR3 is 13 residues. V was cut by 3 bases and J by 6 bases, with 6 bases left in between. The V gene's germline CDR1 is LNHDA and CDR2 SQIVND (reference sequence). Here the CDR3 reads CASSILANSPLHF. The DNA for the CDR3 is TGTGCCAGTAGTATCCTGGCTAATTCACCCCTCCACTTT.

V gene TRBV5-4 combines with J gene TRBJ2-1; 10 bases agree with TRBD1. With 4 bases clipped from V and 5 bases from J, the junction kept 0 bases outside the gene matches. The length of the CDR3 is 13 residues. The germline gives CDR1 SGHNT, CDR2 YYREEE (reference sequence). The CDR3: CASSGTGDNEQFF. The CDR3 coding sequence is TGTGCCAGCAGCGGGACAGGGGACAATGAGCAGTTCTTC.

This clone has a single count. The rearrangement joins TRBV12-5 to TRBJ2-5; D ambiguous. The V gene's germline CDR1 is LGHNT and CDR2 FRNRAP. V lost 5 bases and J 5 bases, leaving 9 bases between the germline ends. The CDR3 runs 12 residues. In DNA form, the CDR3 reads TGTGCTAGTGGTCCGATCGCGGAGACCCAGTACTTC. As protein: CASGPIAETQYF.

The CDR3 sequence is CASSPTSVRYEQYF. The CDR3 DNA is TGTGCCAGCAGCCCGACTAGCGTTCGATACGAGCAGTACTTC. V usage is TRBV7-6 and J usage is TRBJ2-7, with TRBD2 matching over 8 bases. The germline V gene has CDR1 SGHVS and CDR2 FNYEAQ. V lost 5 bases and J lost 4; bases outside the gene matches: 7. This CDR3 spans 14 amino acids.

The genes are TRBV7-3 and TRBJ1-6; a possible D gene is TRBD1 (6 bases). The CDR3 contains 13 residues. Trimming shortened V by 5 bases and J by 10 bases, and 12 bases separated the two germline ends. The V gene's germline CDR1 is SGHTA and CDR2 FQGTGA. CDR3 sequence: CASSQDSYSPLHF. DNA of the CDR3: TGTGCCAGCAGCCAGGACAGTTACTCACCCCTCCACTTT.